Listed below are T cell receptor beta chains from one sample, sequenced in a study of T cell responses to AZD1222 COVID-19 vaccine. Profiling relied on immunoSEQ multiplex PCR, and the TCRdb table lists in-frame clones only, not all of them. The sample has roughly 35,000 clones, 86% seen once. This sample comprised peripheral blood, obtained on day 0 of AZD1222 vaccination. The receptors stem from an adult in good health. The CDR3 runs from the conserved cysteine through the conserved F or W. The order of the fields is D gene, V gene, J gene, clone size, CDR3 protein, CDR3 DNA. The D gene is left open where the match is weak. Size values are once, few and many counts, or a class for expanded clones, and some rows have none.

TRBD1	TRBV2	TRBJ1-2	NA	CASSGQGPYGYTF	TGTGCCAGCAGCGGACAGGGACCCTATGGCTACACCTTC
NA	TRBV14	TRBJ2-7	NA	CASSQRGGLDGEQYF	TGTGCCAGCAGCCAAAGGGGCGGATTGGATGGCGAGCAGTACTTC
NA	TRBV19	TRBJ1-5	once	CASRFSNQPQHF	TGTGCCAGTAGATTTAGCAATCAGCCCCAGCATTTT
NA	TRBV9	TRBJ1-1	once	CASSVMDHPTEAFF	TGTGCCAGCAGCGTAATGGATCACCCCACTGAAGCTTTCTTT
TRBD1	TRBV18	TRBJ1-1	NA	CASSLRDSGAEAFF	TGTGCCAGCTCTCTTCGGGACAGTGGGGCTGAAGCTTTCTTT
TRBD2	TRBV28	TRBJ2-5	once	CASSQGLAGGKTQYF	TGTGCCAGCAGTCAGGGACTAGCGGGTGGGAAGACCCAGTACTTC
NA	TRBV18	TRBJ2-3	NA	CASSRSLNTDTQYF	TGTGCCAGCTCACGATCGCTGAACACAGATACGCAGTATTTT
NA	TRBV28	TRBJ1-5	NA	CASTDRRVQPQHF	TGTGCCAGCACGGACCGTAGGGTTCAGCCCCAGCATTTT
NA	TRBV7-2	TRBJ1-1	NA	CASSPTQGVTEAFF	TGTGCCAGCAGCCCCACGCAGGGTGTCACTGAAGCTTTCTTT
NA	TRBV7-7	TRBJ2-5	few	CASSLSPGNQETQYF	TGTGCTAGCAGCTTAAGTCCAGGGAACCAAGAGACCCAGTACTTC
TRBD1	TRBV6-6	TRBJ2-7	NA	CASSRADRGRVDEQYF	TGTGCCAGCAGTCGAGCCGACAGGGGGCGCGTCGACGAGCAGTACTTC
NA	TRBV7-9	TRBJ2-1	NA	CASSSDSSPGSYNEQFF	TGTGCCAGCAGCTCGGACAGTTCCCCTGGCTCCTACAATGAGCAGTTCTTC
TRBD2	TRBV4-2	TRBJ2-1	NA	CASSHPRAGGPSEQFF	TGTGCCAGCAGCCACCCCCGGGCGGGGGGGCCCAGTGAGCAGTTCTTC
NA	TRBV7-2	TRBJ2-5	NA	CASSLMTEGTQYF	TGTGCCAGCAGCTTAATGACAGAAGGGACCCAGTACTTC
TRBD2	TRBV6-1	TRBJ2-3	NA	CASSEGEGQF	TGTGCCAGCAGTGAAGGGGAGGGTCAATTT
NA	TRBV5-4	TRBJ1-1	NA	CASSLTSHTEAFF	TGTGCCAGCAGCTTGACATCTCACACTGAAGCTTTCTTT
NA	TRBV9	TRBJ1-6	once	CASSVSRADSPLHF	TGTGCCAGCAGCGTATCCAGGGCTGATTCACCCCTCCACTTT
NA	TRBV9	TRBJ2-6	NA	CASSVYSGANVLTF	TGTGCCAGCAGCGTATACTCTGGGGCCAACGTCCTGACTTTC
NA	TRBV9	TRBJ2-5	NA	CASSVEGGLETQYF	TGTGCCAGCAGCGTAGAAGGGGGTCTTGAGACCCAGTACTTC
NA	TRBV2	TRBJ1-2	NA	CASSELGEPYGYTF	TGTGCCAGCAGTGAATTAGGGGAACCCTATGGCTACACCTTC
NA	TRBV18	TRBJ2-2	NA	CASSPQRRDTGELFF	TGTGCCAGCTCACCACAACGCAGAGACACCGGGGAGCTGTTTTTT
TRBD2	TRBV4-1	TRBJ2-7	NA	CASSQGAYLAGDEQYF	TGCGCCAGCAGCCAAGGAGCGTACCTAGCGGGAGACGAGCAGTACTTC
TRBD1	TRBV10-3	TRBJ2-7	NA	CAISEQGAPYEQYF	TGTGCCATCAGCGAACAGGGGGCCCCCTACGAGCAGTACTTC
NA	TRBV9	TRBJ1-2	NA	CASSNTGGQGGYTF	TGTGCCAGCAGCAATACAGGCGGCCAGGGTGGCTACACCTTC
NA	TRBV18	TRBJ2-5	NA	CASSPRRREETQYF	TGTGCCAGCTCACCACGCCGCCGGGAAGAGACCCAGTACTTC
TRBD1	TRBV5-8	TRBJ1-2	NA	CASSPRGQIGGYTF	TGTGCCAGCAGCCCCAGGGGGCAAATTGGTGGCTACACCTTC
NA	TRBV7-2	TRBJ1-2	NA	CASSILNYGYTF	TGTGCCAGCAGTATTCTTAACTATGGCTACACCTTC
NA	TRBV5-1	TRBJ1-1	NA	CASSLAESGNTEAFF	TGCGCCAGCAGCTTGGCTGAATCCGGGAACACTGAAGCTTTCTTT
NA	TRBV5-1	TRBJ2-7	NA	CASSFAGSYEQYF	TGCGCCAGCAGCTTCGCGGGATCCTACGAGCAGTACTTC
TRBD1	TRBV19	TRBJ1-5	few	CASSTRTGLNQPQHF	TGTGCCAGTAGTACCAGGACAGGGCTCAATCAGCCCCAGCATTTT
NA	TRBV6-1	TRBJ1-4	NA	CASSEQRVPNEKLFF	TGTGCCAGCAGTGAGCAGAGGGTACCTAATGAAAAACTGTTTTTT
NA	TRBV2	TRBJ2-2	NA	CASRRDGAGELFF	TGTGCCAGCAGGAGGGATGGGGCCGGGGAGCTGTTTTTT
TRBD1	TRBV6-1	TRBJ1-1	NA	CASSERTGLTEAFF	TGTGCCAGCAGTGAGCGGACAGGCCTCACAGAAGCTTTCTTT
TRBD2	TRBV10-3	TRBJ2-7	NA	CAIRPEAGVGYEQYF	TGTGCCATCAGACCCGAAGCGGGGGTGGGCTACGAGCAGTACTTC
TRBD1	TRBV29-1	TRBJ1-1	NA	CSGGQGNTEAFF	TGCAGCGGGGGACAGGGGAACACTGAAGCTTTCTTT
NA	TRBV2	TRBJ2-3	NA	CASTREGDTQYF	TGTGCCAGCACGAGAGAGGGAGATACGCAGTATTTT
NA	TRBV2	TRBJ2-7	once	CASTPGSGGSYEQYF	TGTGCCAGCACCCCGGGTAGCGGAGGTTCCTACGAGCAGTACTTC
TRBD1	TRBV5-1	TRBJ2-1	once	CASSSSGQGLNNEQFF	TGCGCCAGCAGCTCCAGTGGACAGGGGCTCAACAATGAGCAGTTCTTC
NA	TRBV28	TRBJ2-7	NA	CASSAYRVSDEQYF	TGTGCCAGCAGTGCCTACAGGGTGAGCGACGAGCAGTACTTC
TRBD1	TRBV27	TRBJ1-5	NA	CASSPNRGNDQPQHF	TGTGCCAGCAGTCCCAACAGGGGGAACGATCAGCCCCAGCATTTT
TRBD2	TRBV6-6	TRBJ2-5	NA	CASSSSGTSGAKYF	TGTGCCAGCAGTTCGTCCGGGACTAGCGGCGCGAAGTACTTC